The 6 T cell receptor beta chains reported below all come from one sample, sequenced in a study of shared clonotypes between healthy human individuals. The table came from immunoSEQ multiplex PCR; TCRdb's copy has only in-frame clones and leaves some out. The profile shows more than 2,000,000 clones, approximately 95% of them singletons. Sequenced input: naive CD4+ T cells from PBMCs. Subset meaning: CD45RA+ positively selected. The receptors were gathered from a man aged 18 to 30 in good health. Some clones in this sample may be carry-over from other donors' samples.

In its sample, this clone was seen once. The chain recombines TRBV5-1 with TRBJ2-4, with TRBD2 as a possible D gene (6 bases). From germline, CDR1 is SGHRS and CDR2 YFSETQ. V gave up 0 bases and J gave up 3 bases, with 13 bases separating them. CDR3 length equals 16 residues. The CDR3: CASSLGDRLGKNIQYF. CDR3 DNA sequence: TGCGCCAGCAGCTTGGGGGACCGACTAGGCAAAAACATTCAGTACTTC.

V gene TRBV7-8 combines with J gene TRBJ2-3; TRBD2 matches 10 bases. The germline V gene encodes CDR1 SGHVS and CDR2 FQNEAQ. V lost 4 bases to trimming and J lost 6 bases; unmatched junction nucleotides: 7. CDR3 size: 15 residues. The CDR3 region has the DNA TGTGCCAGCAGCTCACTAGCGGGACTTTATGATACGCAGTATTTT. Translating gives CASSSLAGLYDTQYF.

V and J are TRBV9 and TRBJ2-7, with D tentatively TRBD1 or TRBD2 (6 bases each). V dropped 4 bases and J dropped 2 bases, with 16 bases sitting between them. This CDR3 is 15 amino acids long. Germline V CDR1 and CDR2: SGDLS, YYNGEE. The CDR3 nucleotides are TGTGCCAGCAGCCTCGGACTACGGACAGCCTACGAGCAGTACTTC. Amino acids: CASSLGLRTAYEQYF. The full variable domain, with the rest looked up from reference TRBV9 and TRBJ2-7, is DSGVTQTPKHLITATGQRVTLRCSPRSGDLSVYWYQQSLDQGLQFLIQYYNGEERAKGNILERFSAQQFPDLHSELNLSSLELGDSALYFCASSLGLRTAYEQYFGPGTRLTVT.

This chain links TRBV19 with TRBJ1-3; D not certain. V lost 6 bases to trimming and J lost 8 bases, with 14 bases between them. Germline V gene data show CDR1 as LNHDA and CDR2 as SQIVND (reference sequence). There are 13 residues in the CDR3. The CDR3 nucleotides are TGTGCCAGTAGCTACGGGCTTGGGGACACCATATATTTT. The encoded protein is CASSYGLGDTIYF.

This clone appeared once. The chain couples TRBV5-4 to TRBJ2-7; a weak D match, TRBD2 (5 bases). CDR3 length: 13 residues. V shed 6 bases and J shed 7 bases, with 17 bases lying between them. Per germline, CDR1 SGHNT and CDR2 YYREEE (reference sequence). This CDR3 reads CASTSIRSGEQYF. DNA of the CDR3: TGTGCCAGCACGTCGATTCGGTCGGGGGAGCAGTACTTC.

The chain employs TRBV6-1 and TRBJ1-2; D gene unclear. This CDR3 spans 12 amino acids. Trimming stripped 4 bases from V and 8 bases from J, with 11 bases between. Germline lookup yields CDR1 MNHNS and CDR2 SASEGT. The DNA for the CDR3 is TGTGCCAGCAGTGCACGGCTGCGGGGCTACACCTTC. Amino acids: CASSARLRGYTF.